This T cell receptor (beta chain) was documented in a study of cytomegalovirus exposure and HLA in healthy donors. Overall study context: Across 300 to 400 genotyped donors, about 80% landed in the Caucasian-associated ancestry cluster. General study findings and limits: Follow-up analysis seemed to connect common viral pathogens with several of the most significant clusters identified. Cytomegalovirus association was assigned to 170 or so TCR beta chains.

By frequency in the sample, this clone is medium-sized. The antigen is not known. PCR amplification relied on 60 Vbeta primers (plus 13 Jbeta primers). Profiling relied on immunoSEQ multiplex PCR, and the TCRdb table lists in-frame clones only, not all of them. This table holds tens of thousands of clones, 79% found once. Germline V gene lookup returns CDR1 MNHEY and CDR2 SMNVEV (reference sequence). The CDR3 covers 16 residues. V dropped 3 bases and J dropped 1 base, with 15 bases sitting between them. This sequence originates from a man in his thirties or forties in good health and CMV-seronegative. The J gene is TRBJ1-1, the V gene TRBV27; maybe TRBD1 (5 bases). The specimen sequenced was PBMCs. Here the CDR3 DNA reads TGTGCCAGCAGTTTTGACGGGGGAAACTGGAACACTGAAGCTTTCTTT. Its protein is CASSFDGGNWNTEAFF.